This T cell receptor (beta chain) was found in a study of shared clonotypes between healthy human individuals. Data came from immunoSEQ multiplex PCR; TCRdb stores just in-frame clones and leaves some out. This sample has a few million clones; about 94% occur once, and the top ten carry 1.5% to 2%. Germline lookup yields CDR1 SGHNT and CDR2 YYREEE (reference sequence). CDR3 length equals 15 residues. Trimming pared 0 bases from V and 6 bases from J, leaving 12 bases between. Naive CD8 cells lacked CD45RO, underwent positive selection for CCR7 and left out terminally differentiated effector memory CD45RA+ cells.

The clonotype was recovered from a man between 18 and 35 years old in good health. Some clones in this sample may be carry-over from other donors' samples. Material: naive CD8+ T cells from PBMCs. The rearrangement joins TRBV5-4 to TRBJ2-2; D may be TRBD1 (5 bases). CDR3 region: CASSLDQGRPGELFF. CDR3 nucleotides: TGTGCCAGCAGCTTGGACCAGGGCAGGCCCGGGGAGCTGTTTTTT. The full variable domain, rest sourced from reference TRBV5-4 and TRBJ2-2, is ETGVTQSPTHLIKTRGQQVTLRCSSQSGHNTVSWYQQALGQGPQFIFQYYREEENGRGNFPPRFSGLQFPNYSSELNVNALELDDSALYLCASSLDQGRPGELFFGEGSRLTVL.